This T cell receptor (beta chain) was found in a study of T cells in Graves' hyperthyroidism and ophthalmopathy. Calling Graves' hyperthyroidism stable meant ophthalmopathy did not progress within 18 months. Using more than 7.5 ml of fresh peripheral blood, PBMCs were prepared. This CDR3 has 17 residues. Germline values: CDR1 LGHDT, CDR2 YNNKEL (reference sequence). V lost 3 bases, J lost 7 bases, and 13 bases stayed unmatched. RNA transcripts gave rise to amplified TCR beta CDR3 regions. During a first-round RT-PCR of the TCR CDR3, the HTBI primer set was used. Each CDR3 protein is one row after TCRdb ran MiXCR on the multiplex PCR reads. There are a few hundred thousand distinct CDR3 sequences in the sample; under 15% occur only once, and 32% lies in the top ten. In its sample, this clonotype was seen a few times. Its antigen remains unidentified. The study, taken as a whole, reports: From stable hyperthyroidism, ophthalmopathy was set apart by a 13 V-J model.

The sequencing input was blood. The chain has TRBV3-1 and TRBJ2-2, with 8 bases that match TRBD2. The receptor was derived from a woman between 25 and 40 years old with Graves' hyperthyroidism. The DNA for the CDR3 is TGTGCCAGCAGCCATGGACCCGGGACTAGTCAGGGCGGGGAGCTGTTTTTT. Amino acid sequence: CASSHGPGTSQGGELFF.